This entry is about one T cell receptor beta chain. Its target is not known. The sorted-subset replicate PCRs were given about 200 ng DNA, which is 27,000 or so T cell genomes. The assay was immunoSEQ multiplex PCR, and TCRdb's table has in-frame clones only and misses some. The data show about 2 million clones, with roughly 96% seen just once and approximately 0.13% held by the top ten. This record belongs to a study of shared clonotypes between healthy human individuals. Overall study: Researchers assigned three CD4 naive, three CD4 memory, two CD8 naive and one CD8 memory plate to each donor.

Naive CD45RA+ and memory CD45RA-negative subsets were split from CD4+ cells. Study results and caveats: Clonotypes shared by all four donors outscored non-shared clonotypes in generation probability.

The clonotype originates from a young man in good health. Sequenced: naive CD4+ T cells sorted from blood. Described subset: CD45RA+ positively selected.

CDR3 DNA: TGTGCCAGCAGTTCGGCCGGGACAGGGGTCCAAGATACGCAGTATTTT. Translating it yields CASSSAGTGVQDTQYF. The chain has TRBV27 and TRBJ2-3, with 10 bases fitting TRBD1. CDR1 and CDR2 from the germline V gene are MNHEY and SMNVEV (reference sequence). V shed 4 bases and J 5 bases; nucleotides not matched to a gene: 9. This CDR3 is built from 16 residues.